Each of the 18 T cell receptor beta chains below was sequenced from the same sample in a study of identical twins. TCRdb reprocessed the 5' RACE reads via MiXCR and lists one record per CDR3 protein. The repertoire consists of fewer than 800,000 distinct CDR3 sequences, with just over 7% occurring once and the leading ten covering 1.5% to 2%. The sample was also linked to a second study, of yellow fever vaccine responses in identical twins.

The sequenced material came from PBMCs. These receptors were collected from a woman aged 18-29 years in good health.

The genes are TRBV20-1 and TRBJ2-5, with D tentatively TRBD1 (6 bases). Germline values: CDR1 DFQATT, CDR2 SNEGSKA (reference sequence). The CDR3 spans 12 residues. This CDR3 is CRGAQGQETQYF. The DNA for the CDR3 is TGCAGAGGGGCTCAGGGGCAAGAGACCCAGTACTTC.

This sequence joins TRBV24-1 and TRBJ2-2; D remains unclear. V was shortened by 5 bases and J by 2 bases, with 8 bases between the two germline ends. Germline values: CDR1 KGHDR, CDR2 SFDVKD. This CDR3 spans 14 amino acids. As DNA, the CDR3 is TGTGCCACCAGTGCCCTCCTAAACACCGGGGAGCTGTTTTTT. Amino acid sequence: CATSALLNTGELFF.

In its sample, this clonotype was seen many times. V usage is TRBV7-8 and J usage is TRBJ2-2; 8 bases are shared with TRBD1. The trim removed 2 bases at V and 6 bases at J, leaving 8 bases unmatched. Germline CDR1 SGHVS, CDR2 FQNEAQ. The CDR3 has 16 amino acids. The CDR3 nucleotides are TGTGCCAGCAGCTTAACTAACAGGGGGTCGGCCGGGGAGCTGTTTTTT. It translates to CASSLTNRGSAGELFF.

There are many counts of this clonotype. This chain uses TRBV5-1 with TRBJ1-1, with TRBD1 matching 7 bases. V lost 0 bases and J lost 3; bases outside the gene matches: 8. The CDR3 has 16 residues. Germline-derived CDR1 and CDR2 are SGHRS and YFSETQ. The CDR3 spells CASSLGAGGVHTEAFF. The CDR3 DNA sequence: TGCGCCAGCAGCTTGGGAGCAGGGGGTGTGCACACTGAAGCTTTCTTT.

This clonotype was observed at least ten times. J is TRBJ2-5 and V is TRBV6-4; D is tentatively TRBD1 or TRBD2 (5 bases each). CDR1 is MRHNA, CDR2 SNTAGT, per germline. V dropped 5 bases and J dropped 2 bases, with 15 bases sitting between them. This CDR3 is 15 amino acids long. DNA for the CDR3: TGTGCCAGCAGTCCGGCAGCAGGGAGTCAAGAGACCCAGTACTTC. Protein sequence: CASSPAAGSQETQYF.

This clonotype has more than one count but fewer than ten. The chain links TRBV5-1 to TRBJ2-1, with 7 bases matching TRBD2. The J segment lost 2 bases and the V segment lost 4 bases, leaving 12 bases of the junction unmatched. Germline CDR1 SGHRS, CDR2 YFSETQ. This CDR3 is 17 amino acids long. CDR3 residues: CASSVAGDGTTYNEQFF. CDR3 bases: TGCGCCAGCAGCGTAGCGGGTGACGGGACGACCTACAATGAGCAGTTCTTC.

This clonotype was seen repeatedly, ten times or more. The V call is TRBV20-1, the J call TRBJ2-5; 7 bases match TRBD1. The CDR3 has 13 amino acids. The germline V gene has CDR1 DFQATT and CDR2 SNEGSKA (reference sequence). V lost 3 bases to trimming and J lost 2 bases; unmatched junction nucleotides: 3. The CDR3 nucleotides read TGCAGTGCTAGTGCAGGGGGTCAAGAGACCCAGTACTTC. Its protein is CSASAGGQETQYF.

This chain uses TRBV14 with TRBJ2-5; D is unclear. The germline V gene has CDR1 SGHDN and CDR2 FVKESK. V shed 1 base and J shed 1 base, with 22 bases lying between them. CDR3 size: 19 residues. DNA for the CDR3: TGTGCCAGCAGCCAAGCTAGATCCTGGCAGGCATCATCCCAAGAGACCCAGTACTTC. Amino acid sequence: CASSQARSWQASSQETQYF.

This clonotype occurred a few times. The rearrangement uses TRBV7-6 and TRBJ1-4, with D tentatively TRBD1 (5 bases). V lost 5 bases and J 0 bases, leaving 7 bases between the germline ends. Germline V lookup: CDR1 SGHVS, CDR2 FNYEAQ. The CDR3 has 14 residues. CDR3 region: CASSPQATNEKLFF. The CDR3 coding sequence is TGTGCCAGCAGCCCACAGGCAACTAATGAAAAACTGTTTTTT.

This clonotype was counted only a few times. The V call is TRBV24-1, the J call TRBJ2-5; 11 bases line up with TRBD2. The CDR3 runs to 15 residues. The germline V gene has CDR1 KGHDR and CDR2 SFDVKD. V shed 4 bases and J 4 bases; nucleotides not matched to a gene: 4. CDR3 region: CATSEAGTSGETQYF. In DNA form, the CDR3 reads TGTGCCACCAGTGAAGCCGGGACTAGCGGAGAGACCCAGTACTTC.

The rearrangement uses TRBV13 and TRBJ2-7; the D gene is possibly TRBD2 (7 bases). Trimming left V 2 bases short and J 0 bases short, with 14 bases between. Germline CDR1 reads PRHDT; CDR2 reads FYEKMQ (reference sequence). This CDR3 is 16 amino acids long. CDR3 sequence reads: CASSLTRGGSSYEQYV. CDR3 DNA sequence: TGTGCCAGCAGCTTAACTAGGGGGGGGAGCTCCTACGAGCAGTACGTC.

V gene TRBV10-3 combines with J gene TRBJ1-5, with D perhaps matching TRBD1 (5 bases). V shed 6 bases and J shed 2 bases, with 11 bases lying between them. Germline V gene data show CDR1 as ENHRY and CDR2 as SYGVKD. This CDR3 spans 14 amino acids. This CDR3 is CAIRGERGNQPQHF. DNA for the CDR3: TGTGCCATCAGGGGGGAGAGGGGCAATCAGCCCCAGCATTTT.

A few counts support this clonotype. J is TRBJ1-2 and V is TRBV18; D remains ambiguous. Germline CDR1 is KGHSH and CDR2 is LQKENI. Trimming shortened V by 3 bases and J by 7 bases, and 15 bases separated the two germline ends. The CDR3 covers 14 residues. CDR3 sequence (DNA): TGTGCCAGCTCACCGGGCCCTCAAGCGGGTGGCTACACCTTC. It encodes CASSPGPQAGGYTF.

The chain joins TRBV29-1 to TRBJ2-2; no firm D call. Trimming took 7 bases from V and 0 from J, leaving 3 bases between them. The CDR3 runs 11 residues. Germline-derived CDR1 and CDR2 are SQVTM and ANQGSEA. The CDR3 spells CSAANTGELFF. DNA of the CDR3: TGCAGCGCCGCGAACACCGGGGAGCTGTTTTTT.

This clonotype showed up just a few times. The V and J genes are TRBV25-1 and TRBJ2-1; D not certain. Per the germline V gene, CDR1 is MGHDK and CDR2 is SYGVNS. V dropped 3 bases and J dropped 5 bases, with 8 bases sitting between them. CDR3 length: 13 amino acids. The CDR3 DNA reads TGTGCCAGCAGTGAGAATGCTCACAATGAGCAGTTCTTC. It yields the protein CASSENAHNEQFF.

This sequence joins TRBV7-6 and TRBJ2-1; tentatively, D is TRBD1 (5 bases). Trimming cost V 2 bases and J 12 bases, with 14 bases left between them. Germline assignment: CDR1 SGHVS and CDR2 FNYEAQ. CDR3 size: 13 residues. The CDR3 DNA reads TGTGCCAGCAGCTTAAGCCAGGGAAAGGTGCAGTTCTTC. This encodes CASSLSQGKVQFF. Full variable domain (missing parts from reference TRBV7-6 and TRBJ2-1): GAGVSQSPRYKVTKRGQDVALRCDPISGHVSLYWYRQALGQGPEFLTYFNYEAQQDKSGLPNDRFSAERPEGSISTLTIQRTEQRDSAMYRCASSLSQGKVQFFGPGTRLTVL.

This clonotype showed up many times. V and J are TRBV5-6 and TRBJ1-1, with D unclear. V was shortened by 0 bases and J by 9 bases, with 21 bases between the two germline ends. Looked up from germline, CDR1 is SGHDT and CDR2 is YYEEEE. This CDR3 contains 16 residues. As DNA, the CDR3 is TGTGCCAGCAGCTTGGCCAACGGCCGGGATACCTTCAAAGCTTTCTTT. This sequence encodes CASSLANGRDTFKAFF. The variable domain in full, with the rest retrieved from reference TRBV5-6 and TRBJ1-1, is DAGVTQSPTHLIKTRGQQVTLRCSPKSGHDTVSWYQQALGQGPQFIFQYYEEEERQRGNFPDRFSGHQFPNYSSELNVNALLLGDSALYLCASSLANGRDTFKAFFGQGTRLTVV.

This clonotype was found many times. The CDR3 region is CAAGRTGSNQPQHF. The DNA of the CDR3 is TGTGCCGCCGGCCGGACAGGTAGCAATCAGCCCCAGCATTTT. The chain is built from TRBV24-1 and TRBJ1-5; 7 nucleotides match TRBD1. The CDR3 runs to 14 residues. Trimming at V came to 12 bases and at J to 0 bases, leaving 7 bases not matched to a gene. Germline V lookup: CDR1 KGHDR, CDR2 SFDVKD.